These T cell receptor beta chains were read from a single sample in a study of tumor-infiltrating lymphocytes in primary liver carcinoma. TCRdb redid the calling of the multiplex PCR reads with MiXCR, one entry per CDR3 protein. The sample has around 330,000 distinct CDR3 sequences, about three fifths seen once; the top ten hold 17%. The sample consisted of peripheral blood. These receptors were taken from a woman in her 30s with primary liver carcinoma and hepatitis B virus infection. The CDR3 runs from the conserved cysteine through the conserved F or W. A D gene is named only where the DNA matches it firmly. Size tells how often a clone was seen (once, few, many) or the class of an expanded clone, and some rows leave it out.

abundance,d_gene,v_gene,j_gene,CDR3aa,CDR3nt
-,-,TRBV11-2,TRBJ1-1,CASSGGHSTEAFF,TGTGCCAGCAGCGGAGGACATAGCACTGAAGCTTTCTTT
many,-,TRBV6-6,TRBJ2-5,CASSYGTGSFQETQYF,TGTGCCAGCAGTTACGGCACAGGCTCCTTCCAAGAGACCCAGTACTTC
few,-,TRBV6-6,TRBJ2-2,CASSPSYTGELFF,TGTGCCAGCAGTCCATCTTACACCGGGGAGCTGTTTTTT
-,TRBD1,TRBV4-1,TRBJ2-1,CTSSQAGQGGDEQFF,TGCACCAGCAGCCAGGCTGGACAGGGGGGGGATGAGCAGTTCTTC
once,TRBD1,TRBV7-9,TRBJ2-5,CASSSPTGGEETQYF,TGTGCCAGCAGCTCCCCAACAGGGGGCGAAGAGACCCAGTACTTC
-,TRBD1,TRBV12-5,TRBJ2-5,CTSVRDRGWETQYF,TGTACTAGTGTCCGGGACAGAGGCTGGGAGACCCAGTACTTC
many,-,TRBV6-1,TRBJ2-3,CASRGPPSGDTQYF,TGTGCCAGCAGGGGTCCCCCCTCGGGAGATACGCAGTATTTT
many,-,TRBV12-3/TRBV12-4,TRBJ1-1,CASSLVGVATEAFF,TGTGCCAGCAGTTTAGTTGGGGTCGCCACTGAAGCTTTCTTT
-,TRBD2,TRBV20-1,TRBJ2-7,CSASHRYGAGLTGEQYF,TGCAGTGCTAGTCACCGTTATGGAGCGGGATTAACAGGCGAGCAGTACTTC
few,-,TRBV11-2,TRBJ2-2,CASSSPIRGLFF,TGTGCCAGCAGCTCCCCTATCAGGGGGCTGTTTTTT
many,-,TRBV6-1,TRBJ1-2,CASRTGVIYGYTF,TGTGCCAGCAGGACCGGGGTGATCTATGGCTACACCTTC
-,TRBD2,TRBV6-2/TRBV6-3,TRBJ2-7,CVGSSPGLANYEQYF,TGTGTCGGCAGTTCCCCGGGACTAGCGAACTACGAGCAGTACTTC
many,TRBD1,TRBV6-1,TRBJ2-3,CASLRQGRDTQYF,TGTGCCAGCCTAAGACAGGGCCGAGATACGCAGTATTTT
-,TRBD2,TRBV29-1,TRBJ2-5,CSVVGLGGRETQYF,TGCAGCGTTGTTGGACTAGGCGGTCGGGAGACCCAGTACTTC
-,-,TRBV29-1,TRBJ2-5,CSAVPGFLQETQYF,TGCAGCGCTGTACCGGGATTTCTCCAAGAGACCCAATACTTC
-,-,TRBV13,TRBJ2-1,CTSSLVDNEQFF,TGTACCAGCAGCTTAGTCGATAATGAGCAGTTCTTC
-,-,TRBV6-1,TRBJ2-1,CASSPGPNNEQFF,TGTGCCAGCAGTCCCGGTCCAAACAATGAGCAGTTCTTC
-,TRBD2,TRBV6-2/TRBV6-3,TRBJ2-2,CASSYVAGGSRDTGELFF,TGTGCCAGCAGTTATGTAGCGGGAGGGAGTCGGGACACCGGGGAGCTGTTTTTT
many,-,TRBV12-3/TRBV12-4,TRBJ2-7,CASRIGGQEQYF,TGTGCCAGCAGAATTGGAGGTCAGGAGCAGTACTTC